The 5 T cell receptor beta chains below come from one sample, sequenced in a study of T cell responses to AZD1222 COVID-19 vaccine. Clones were read by immunoSEQ multiplex PCR, and TCRdb kept only the in-frame ones, dropping some. The sample yields approximately 110,000 clones, 92% seen once. This material consisted of peripheral blood, taken on day 0 of AZD1222 vaccination. The source of these receptors is an adult in good health.

This chain connects TRBV7-2 to TRBJ2-1, with D perhaps being TRBD1 or TRBD2 (6 bases each). The CDR3 has 14 amino acids. V gave up 4 bases and J gave up 9 bases, with 16 bases separating them. Looked up from germline, CDR1 is SGHTA and CDR2 is FQGNSA. The CDR3: CASSWGAGRGEQFF. The CDR3 region has the DNA TGTGCCAGCAGCTGGGGGGCCGGGCGGGGTGAGCAGTTCTTC.

This clone was observed a single time. V is TRBV15 and J is TRBJ2-7; D uncertain. This CDR3 spans 14 amino acids. Trimming stripped 0 bases from V and 5 bases from J, with 11 bases between. Germline values: CDR1 LNHNV, CDR2 YYDKDF (reference sequence). The CDR3 here is CATSRDLGRNEQYF. In DNA form, the CDR3 reads TGTGCCACCAGCAGAGATTTGGGTAGAAACGAGCAGTACTTC.

This clone showed up just once. This rearrangement joins TRBV25-1 to TRBJ2-7; D is ambiguous. Trimming cost V 3 bases and J 7 bases, with 19 bases left between them. The CDR3 extends over 15 amino acids. Germline V gives CDR1 MGHDK, CDR2 SYGVNS. CDR3 region: CASSDTVVGTTEQYF. CDR3 sequence (DNA): TGTGCCAGCAGTGATACAGTAGTGGGCACTACGGAGCAGTACTTC.

The chain has TRBV7-9 and TRBJ2-7; TRBD1 aligns across 9 bases. Germline CDR1 is SEHNR and CDR2 is FQNEAQ (reference sequence). The CDR3 has 14 residues. J gave up 6 bases and V 4 bases, and 7 bases lay outside the gene matches. DNA for the CDR3: TGTGCCAGCAGCTCACAGGGGGCTCGGGGCGAGCAGTACTTC. Encoded protein: CASSSQGARGEQYF.

The chain couples TRBV7-2 to TRBJ1-4; D is perhaps TRBD1 (6 bases). The CDR3 contains 13 residues. Germline CDR1 reads SGHTA; CDR2 reads FQGNSA. The V gene lost 6 bases and the J gene lost 10 bases, with 15 bases spanning the gap. Here the CDR3 reads CASRDQGLGKLFF. The CDR3 coding sequence is TGTGCCAGCAGGGACCAGGGGTTGGGAAAACTGTTTTTT. Filled out from reference TRBV7-2 and TRBJ1-4, the complete variable domain reads GAGVSQSPSNKVTEKGKDVELRCDPISGHTALYWYRQSLGQGLEFLIYFQGNSAPDKSGLPSDRFSAERTGGSVSTLTIQRTQQEDSAVYLCASRDQGLGKLFFGSGTQLSVL.